The 30 T cell receptor beta chains reported below all come from one sample, sequenced in a study of Graves' ophthalmopathy and Graves' hyperthyroidism. For repertoire sequencing, the TCR beta CDR3 regions were amplified from RNA transcripts. RT-PCR in the first round used HTBI primers; a second-round multiplex PCR followed. MiXCR, run by TCRdb on the multiplex PCR reads, gives a single entry per CDR3 protein. The sample lists roughly 170,000 distinct CDR3 sequences, approximately 40% occurring once. Input material: peripheral blood. These receptor sequences come from a man aged 25-45 years with Graves' ophthalmopathy.

This chain joins TRBV2 and TRBJ2-3, with a possible D match to TRBD2 (6 bases). The CDR3 covers 12 residues. V dropped 5 bases and J dropped 6 bases, with 9 bases sitting between them. Germline assignment: CDR1 SNHLY and CDR2 FYNNEI. The CDR3 loop is CASSPTRDTQYF. The CDR3 nucleotides are TGTGCCAGCAGTCCGACTAGGGATACGCAGTATTTT.

This clonotype was counted ten times or more. V is TRBV24-1 and J is TRBJ1-2; no firm D call. The CDR3 runs to 14 residues. Trimming pared 1 base from V and 4 bases from J, leaving 9 bases between. Per germline, CDR1 KGHDR and CDR2 SFDVKD. DNA for the CDR3: TGTGCCACCAGTGATTTCGACGGCCGCTATGGCTACACCTTC. Its protein is CATSDFDGRYGYTF.

This clonotype was counted many times. The chain joins TRBV5-5 to TRBJ1-5, with 11 bases lining up with TRBD1. This CDR3 is 15 amino acids long. Trimming cost V 5 bases and J 8 bases; bases outside gene matches: 9. Germline V gene sequence: CDR1 SGHKS, CDR2 YYEKEE (reference sequence). Here the CDR3 reads CASRAGDRGMEPQHF. The CDR3, as DNA: TGTGCCAGCAGAGCCGGGGACAGGGGGATGGAGCCCCAGCATTTT.

There are many counts of this clonotype. The rearrangement links TRBV9 to TRBJ1-5, with D unresolved. CDR3 length: 14 residues. The V gene lost 3 bases and the J gene lost 1 base, with 8 bases spanning the gap. The germline CDR1 and CDR2 sequences are SGDLS and YYNGEE. This CDR3 reads CASSDSYSNQPQHF. CDR3 nucleotides: TGTGCCAGCAGCGATTCGTACAGCAATCAGCCCCAGCATTTT.

This clonotype was seen a handful of times. The chain is built from TRBV7-9 and TRBJ2-7; D is undetermined. Germline V CDR1 and CDR2: SEHNR, FQNEAQ (reference sequence). V was shortened by 4 bases and J by 1 base, with 8 bases between the two germline ends. This CDR3 has 13 amino acids. The CDR3 region has the DNA TGTGCCAGCAGCTCTTCGCCTTCCTACGAGCAGTACTTC. Its protein is CASSSSPSYEQYF.

The CDR3 is CASSLDRGVHGYTF. DNA of the CDR3: TGTGCCAGCAGTCTCGACAGGGGAGTCCATGGCTACACCTTC. The V call is TRBV27, the J call TRBJ1-2; 8 bases line up with TRBD1. The CDR3 loop spans 14 amino acids. The germline V gene encodes CDR1 MNHEY and CDR2 SMNVEV (reference sequence). Germline trimming cut 5 bases from V and 6 bases from J; bases unmatched to any gene: 8.

This clonotype was recorded at least ten times. This rearrangement joins TRBV29-1 to TRBJ2-7; 7 bases map to TRBD1. Germline V gene sequence: CDR1 SQVTM, CDR2 ANQGSEA. This CDR3 has 13 residues. V was pared by 4 bases and J by 7 bases, with 10 bases of the junction left unmatched. DNA for the CDR3: TGCAGCGTTGTAAGGGGGCTGATGGGGGAGCAGTACTTC. It is translated as CSVVRGLMGEQYF.

This clonotype was recorded a few times. This chain connects TRBV6-2 or TRBV6-3 to TRBJ1-2, with TRBD1 matching over 7 bases. Trimming took 5 bases from V and 5 from J; bases not matched to a gene: 5. The CDR3 contains 13 residues. Per germline, CDR1 MNHEY and CDR2 SVGEGT. The CDR3 loop reads CASSPPGQYGYTF. Written as DNA, the CDR3 is TGTGCCAGCAGTCCTCCGGGACAGTATGGCTACACCTTC.

V usage is TRBV7-2 and J usage is TRBJ2-5; TRBD1 might be the D (6 bases). From germline, CDR1 is SGHTA and CDR2 FQGNSA. The CDR3 spans 14 residues. V shed 1 base and J shed 4 bases, with 10 bases lying between them. As DNA, the CDR3 is TGTGCCAGCAGCTTAGGTTCAGGGGTAGAGACCCAGTACTTC. It encodes CASSLGSGVETQYF.

The chain employs TRBV29-1 and TRBJ1-1; D uncertain. V was pared by 7 bases and J by 5 bases, with 17 bases between. The germline V gene has CDR1 SQVTM and CDR2 ANQGSEA. The CDR3 covers 13 residues. Written as DNA, the CDR3 is TGCAGCGCCCTCCGGGCGGGAGGAACTGAAGCTTTCTTT. As protein: CSALRAGGTEAFF. Looking up the rest from reference TRBV29-1 and TRBJ1-1 gives the full variable domain: SAVISQKPSRDICQRGTSLTIQCQVDSQVTMMFWYRQQPGQSLTLIATANQGSEATYESGFVIDKFPISRPNLTFSTLTVSNMSPEDSSIYLCSALRAGGTEAFFGQGTRLTVV.

This clonotype has a count of ten or more. The CDR3 coding sequence is TGTGCCAGCAGTATCAGGGGCAATCAGCCCCAGCATTTT. Translated, it gives CASSIRGNQPQHF. The chain joins TRBV12-3 or TRBV12-4 to TRBJ1-5, with D perhaps matching TRBD1 (5 bases). This CDR3 is built from 13 residues. Trimming took off 5 bases at V and 2 bases at J, with 7 bases between the two ends.

This clonotype was found many times. This chain uses TRBV28 with TRBJ2-4, with D uncertain. Trimming took off 3 bases at V and 0 bases at J, with 9 bases between the two ends. CDR1 MDHEN and CDR2 SYDVKM come from the germline V gene. This CDR3 comprises 15 residues. As DNA, the CDR3 is TGTGCCAGCAGTTTGGGCCACCTAGCCAAAAACATTCAGTACTTC. It yields the protein CASSLGHLAKNIQYF.

This chain links TRBV19 with TRBJ1-5; weak D call: TRBD1 (5 bases). This CDR3 is built from 12 residues. CDR1 and CDR2 (germline): LNHDA, SQIVND (reference sequence). The V and J ends lost 4 bases and 11 bases respectively, with 12 bases between them. The CDR3 DNA reads TGTGCCAGTAGTAGCGGGGGAGCAGCCCAGCATTTT. This sequence encodes CASSSGGAAQHF.

This clonotype was seen repeatedly, ten times or more. The chain uses TRBV29-1 and TRBJ1-1, with no clear D. Germline CDR1 and CDR2: SQVTM and ANQGSEA. Trimming cost V 7 bases and J 0 bases, with 12 bases left between them. This CDR3 is 13 amino acids long. The CDR3 DNA follows: TGCAGCGGCCTATTGTGGGTGAACACTGAAGCTTTCTTT. Translated: CSGLLWVNTEAFF. Variable domain in full (rest from reference TRBV29-1 and TRBJ1-1): SAVISQKPSRDICQRGTSLTIQCQVDSQVTMMFWYRQQPGQSLTLIATANQGSEATYESGFVIDKFPISRPNLTFSTLTVSNMSPEDSSIYLCSGLLWVNTEAFFGQGTRLTVV.

Ten or more counts support this clonotype. The rearrangement links TRBV4-3 to TRBJ2-3; 11 bases line up with TRBD1. The CDR3 totals 15 residues. V gave up 1 base and J gave up 5 bases; unmatched junction bases: 2. The germline V gene has CDR1 LGHNA and CDR2 YSLEER. DNA of the CDR3: TGCGCCAGCAGCCAAGGGGACAGGGGGGGAGATACGCAGTATTTT. It codes for CASSQGDRGGDTQYF.

The chain carries TRBV28 and TRBJ2-5; tentatively, D is TRBD2 (5 bases). Trimming stripped 1 base from V and 5 bases from J, with 23 bases between. The germline V gene encodes CDR1 MDHEN and CDR2 SYDVKM. The CDR3 contains 18 residues. In DNA, the CDR3 is TGTGCCAGCAGTTTATCGGGTCTTGGTAGGGCCCCGGGGGAGACCCAGTACTTC. Translating it yields CASSLSGLGRAPGETQYF. The full variable domain, in which reference TRBV28 and TRBJ2-5 provide the parts outside the CDR3, is DVKVTQSSRYLVKRTGEKVFLECVQDMDHENMFWYRQDPGLGLRLIYFSYDVKMKEKGDIPEGYSVSREKKERFSLILESASTNQTSMYLCASSLSGLGRAPGETQYFGPGTRLLVL.

This clonotype was recorded only once. The chain has TRBV24-1 and TRBJ1-1; 10 nucleotides agree with TRBD1. The ends lost 3 bases at V and 12 bases at J; junction bases unmatched: 9. The germline V gene encodes CDR1 KGHDR and CDR2 SFDVKD. The CDR3 runs 14 residues. CDR3 loop: CATSDPRDRGPTFF. In nucleotides, the CDR3 is TGTGCCACCAGTGATCCCCGGGACAGGGGCCCAACTTTCTTT.

This clonotype was seen ten or more times. V usage is TRBV11-2 and J usage is TRBJ2-5; tentatively, D is TRBD1 (6 bases). This CDR3 is built from 16 residues. The germline gives CDR1 SGHAT, CDR2 FQNNGV. Trimming removed 1 base at V and 5 bases at J, with 17 bases between. The CDR3 protein is CASSLASWGRGETQYF. DNA for the CDR3: TGTGCCAGCAGCTTAGCGTCATGGGGGCGAGGGGAGACCCAGTACTTC.

This clonotype was found many times. The chain recombines TRBV6-5 with TRBJ1-5, with D possibly matching TRBD1 (5 bases). CDR3 length: 14 residues. CDR1 and CDR2 (germline): MNHEY, SVGAGI. The V end was cut by 0 bases, the J end by 7 bases, with 10 bases between. CDR3 protein: CASSYSGEGQPQHF. Written as DNA, the CDR3 is TGTGCCAGCAGTTACTCGGGGGAAGGACAGCCCCAGCATTTT.

This clonotype has ten or more counts. The V and J genes are TRBV7-6 and TRBJ2-7; D might be TRBD1 or TRBD2, each matching 5 bases. This CDR3 region has 18 residues. V lost 3 bases, J lost 5 bases, and 26 bases lay in between. In germline, CDR1 is SGHVS, CDR2 FNYEAQ. CDR3 in amino acids: CASSFSRLGDPSSDEQYF. CDR3 DNA: TGTGCCAGCAGCTTTTCTCGTCTGGGGGACCCTAGCTCGGACGAGCAGTACTTC. Variable domain in full (rest from reference TRBV7-6 and TRBJ2-7): GAGVSQSPRYKVTKRGQDVALRCDPISGHVSLYWYRQALGQGPEFLTYFNYEAQQDKSGLPNDRFSAERPEGSISTLTIQRTEQRDSAMYRCASSFSRLGDPSSDEQYFGPGTRLTVT.

In this sample, this clonotype turned up a few times. The chain couples TRBV12-3 or TRBV12-4 to TRBJ1-1; no firm D call. The CDR3 loop spans 13 amino acids. The V end was cut by 6 bases, the J end by 0 bases, with 8 bases between. The CDR3 reads CASSRSLNTEAFF. The CDR3 DNA reads TGTGCCAGCAGCCGATCACTGAACACTGAAGCTTTCTTT.

This clonotype is medium-sized within its sample. The chain couples TRBV28 to TRBJ2-7; D uncertain. Germline V lookup: CDR1 MDHEN, CDR2 SYDVKM. Trimming pared 6 bases from V and 2 bases from J, leaving 8 bases between. The CDR3 is 12 amino acids. In DNA, the CDR3 is TGTGCCAGCAGCCCCAAGCCCTACGAGCAGTACTTC. This codes for CASSPKPYEQYF.

The rearrangement links TRBV6-2 or TRBV6-3 to TRBJ1-2; 9 bases are a match to TRBD1. Germline CDR1 and CDR2: MNHEY and SVGEGT. V lost 7 bases and J lost 5; bases outside the gene matches: 5. This CDR3 has 13 amino acids. CDR3 sequence reads: CASNKGTGYGYTF. Written as DNA, the CDR3 is TGTGCCAGCAATAAGGGGACAGGGTATGGCTACACCTTC.

This chain joins TRBV7-8 and TRBJ2-5, with 7 positions matching TRBD1. CDR1 is SGHVS, CDR2 FQNEAQ, per germline. CDR3 length: 13 residues. J gave up 3 bases and V 6 bases, and 4 bases lay outside the gene matches. The CDR3 sequence is CASRSTGEETQYF. The DNA of the CDR3 is TGTGCCAGCAGATCCACAGGGGAAGAGACCCAGTACTTC.

This clonotype was detected many times. One junction end disagrees with the germline gene, perhaps due to a read error. The gene calls are TRBV4-3 and TRBJ2-1; perhaps TRBD1 as D (5 bases). This CDR3 region has 16 residues. In germline, CDR1 is LGHNA, CDR2 YSLEER. The CDR3 loop reads CASSQDGRQMSQARVF. In nucleotides, the CDR3 is TGCGCCAGCAGCCAAGACGGAAGACAGATGTCTCAGGCTCGCGTCTTC.

The sample holds one count of this clonotype. The rearrangement joins TRBV11-2 to TRBJ2-7; TRBD1 aligns across 7 bases. The CDR3 sequence is 15 residues long. Per germline, CDR1 SGHAT and CDR2 FQNNGV. Losses at the gene ends were 2 bases for V and 2 bases for J; bases not matched to a gene: 6. Written as DNA, the CDR3 is TGTGCCAGCAGCTTAATCTGGCAGGGGGCCTACGAGCAGTACTTC. It codes for CASSLIWQGAYEQYF.

This clonotype has a count of ten or more. The rearrangement links TRBV25-1 to TRBJ1-1, with TRBD1 identical over 9 bases. The CDR3 contains 14 residues. Trimming cost V 5 bases and J 5 bases; bases outside gene matches: 6. Looked up from germline, CDR1 is MGHDK and CDR2 is SYGVNS. The CDR3 coding sequence is TGTGCCAGCAGTCAAACAGGGGGCTTAACTGAAGCTTTCTTT. Its protein is CASSQTGGLTEAFF.

V and J are TRBV6-1 and TRBJ1-5, with 8 positions matching TRBD1. CDR3 length: 17 residues. Germline CDR1 reads MNHNS; CDR2 reads SASEGT. Trimming took 6 bases from V and 6 from J; bases not matched to a gene: 16. CDR3 residues: CASRLDRAIRGSQPQHF. The CDR3 region has the DNA TGTGCCAGCAGACTGGACAGGGCTATTCGGGGGAGTCAGCCCCAGCATTTT.

The table lists this clonotype with many counts. The chain joins TRBV6-2 or TRBV6-3 to TRBJ2-6; no clear D gene. The V and J ends lost 0 bases and 5 bases respectively, with 11 bases between them. CDR1 is MNHEY and CDR2 is SVGEGT in the germline V gene. The CDR3 extends over 16 amino acids. The CDR3: CASSYSRGPWANVLTF. CDR3 DNA: TGTGCCAGCAGTTACTCCCGCGGCCCCTGGGCCAACGTCCTGACTTTC.

The chain recombines TRBV6-2 or TRBV6-3 with TRBJ1-1; no firm D call. V was shortened by 2 bases and J by 7 bases, with 14 bases between the two germline ends. CDR1 and CDR2 (germline): MNHEY, SVGEGT. The CDR3 is made up of 14 amino acids. The CDR3 region is CASSYTRNRYEAFF. As DNA, the CDR3 is TGTGCCAGCAGTTACACACGGAATCGCTATGAAGCTTTCTTT.